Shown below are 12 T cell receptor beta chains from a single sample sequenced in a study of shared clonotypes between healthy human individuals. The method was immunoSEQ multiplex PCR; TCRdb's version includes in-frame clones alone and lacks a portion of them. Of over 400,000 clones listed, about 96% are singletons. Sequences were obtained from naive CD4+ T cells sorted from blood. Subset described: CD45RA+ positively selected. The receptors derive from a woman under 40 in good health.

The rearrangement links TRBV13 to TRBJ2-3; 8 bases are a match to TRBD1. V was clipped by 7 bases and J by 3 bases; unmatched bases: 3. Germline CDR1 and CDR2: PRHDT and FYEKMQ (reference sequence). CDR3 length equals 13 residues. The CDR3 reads CASNQGATDTQYF. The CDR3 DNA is TGTGCCAGCAACCAGGGGGCTACAGATACGCAGTATTTT.

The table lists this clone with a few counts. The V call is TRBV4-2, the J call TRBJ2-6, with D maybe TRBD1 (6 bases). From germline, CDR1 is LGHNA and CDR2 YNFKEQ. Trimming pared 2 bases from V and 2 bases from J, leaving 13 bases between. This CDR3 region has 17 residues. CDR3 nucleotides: TGTGCCAGCAGCCAAAACCCTGCAGGGGCTGGGGCCAACGTCCTGACTTTC. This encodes CASSQNPAGAGANVLTF.

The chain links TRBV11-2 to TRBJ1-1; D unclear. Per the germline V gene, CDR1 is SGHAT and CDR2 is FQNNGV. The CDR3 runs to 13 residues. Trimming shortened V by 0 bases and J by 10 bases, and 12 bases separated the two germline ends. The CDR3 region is CASSLDIPSPAFF. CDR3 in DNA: TGTGCCAGCAGCTTAGATATCCCCTCCCCAGCTTTCTTT.

Here the CDR3 DNA reads TGTGCCAGCAGCTTAAATACACAGGGACCCCTAGTAGGGGCCAACGTCCTGACTTTC. Amino acid sequence: CASSLNTQGPLVGANVLTF. The chain uses TRBV7-3 and TRBJ2-6; tentatively, D is TRBD1 (6 bases). Germline CDR1 and CDR2: SGHTA and FQGTGA. V lost 1 base and J lost 4, with 20 bases in between. This CDR3 comprises 19 residues.

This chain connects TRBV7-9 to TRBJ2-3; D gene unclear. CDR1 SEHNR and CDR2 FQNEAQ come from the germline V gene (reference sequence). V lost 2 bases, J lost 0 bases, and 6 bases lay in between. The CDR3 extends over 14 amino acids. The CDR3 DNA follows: TGTGCCAGCAGCTTAATTGCGAGCACAGATACGCAGTATTTT. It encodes CASSLIASTDTQYF.

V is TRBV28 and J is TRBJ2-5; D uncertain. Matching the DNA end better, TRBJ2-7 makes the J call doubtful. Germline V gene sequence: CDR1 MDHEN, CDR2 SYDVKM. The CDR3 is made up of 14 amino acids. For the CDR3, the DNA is TGTGCCAGCACTTCCGGTTGGCGGTTCTACGAGCAGTACTTC. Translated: CASTSGWRFYEQYF.

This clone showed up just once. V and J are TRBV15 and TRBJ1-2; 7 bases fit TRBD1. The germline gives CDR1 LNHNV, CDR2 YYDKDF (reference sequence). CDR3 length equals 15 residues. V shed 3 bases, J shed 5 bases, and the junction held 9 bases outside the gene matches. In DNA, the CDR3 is TGTGCCACCAGCAGGGGACAGTCGGGTGGTTATGGCTACACCTTC. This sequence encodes CATSRGQSGGYGYTF. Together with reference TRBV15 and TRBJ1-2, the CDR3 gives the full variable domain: DAMVIQNPRYQVTQFGKPVTLSCSQTLNHNVMYWYQQKSSQAPKLLFHYYDKDFNNEADTPDNFQSRRPNTSFCFLDIRSPGLGDTAMYLCATSRGQSGGYGYTFGSGTRLTVV.

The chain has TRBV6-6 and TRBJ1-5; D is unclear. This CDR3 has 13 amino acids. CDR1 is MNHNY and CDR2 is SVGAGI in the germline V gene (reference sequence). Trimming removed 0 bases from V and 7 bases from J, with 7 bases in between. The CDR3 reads CASSYSDRQPQHF. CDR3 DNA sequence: TGTGCCAGCAGTTACTCCGATCGGCAGCCCCAGCATTTT.

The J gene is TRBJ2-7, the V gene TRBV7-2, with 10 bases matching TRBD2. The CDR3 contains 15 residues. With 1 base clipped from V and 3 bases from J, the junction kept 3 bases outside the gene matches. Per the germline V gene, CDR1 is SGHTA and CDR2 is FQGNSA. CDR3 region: CASSLGLAGFYEQYF. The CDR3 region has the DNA TGTGCCAGCAGCTTAGGACTAGCGGGCTTCTACGAGCAGTACTTC.

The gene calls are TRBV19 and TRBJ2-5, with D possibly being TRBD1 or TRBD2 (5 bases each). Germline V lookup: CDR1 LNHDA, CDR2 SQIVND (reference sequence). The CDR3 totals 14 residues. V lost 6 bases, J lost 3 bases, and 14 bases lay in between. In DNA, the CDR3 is TGTGCCAGTAGAGCCACAGGACTGGAAGAGACCCAGTACTTC. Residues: CASRATGLEETQYF. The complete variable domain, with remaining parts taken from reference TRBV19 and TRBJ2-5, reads DGGITQSPKYLFRKEGQNVTLSCEQNLNHDAMYWYRQDPGQGLRLIYYSQIVNDFQKGDIAEGYSVSREKKESFPLTVTSAQKNPTAFYLCASRATGLEETQYFGPGTRLLVL.

CDR3 sequence: CASSSTPLAGGFDNEQFF. The DNA of the CDR3 is TGTGCCAGCAGTTCGACTCCTCTAGCGGGAGGGTTTGACAATGAGCAGTTCTTC. The chain links TRBV28 to TRBJ2-1, with 12 bases fitting TRBD2. The V segment lost 4 bases and the J segment 5 bases; nucleotides outside the gene matches: 12. Germline CDR1 and CDR2: MDHEN and SYDVKM. CDR3 length equals 18 residues.

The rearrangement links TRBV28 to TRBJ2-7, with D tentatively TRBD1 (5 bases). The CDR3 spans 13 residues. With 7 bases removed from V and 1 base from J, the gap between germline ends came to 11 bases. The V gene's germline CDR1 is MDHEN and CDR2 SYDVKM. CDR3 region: CASNIRQSYEQYF. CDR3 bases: TGTGCCAGCAACATCAGACAGTCCTACGAGCAGTACTTC. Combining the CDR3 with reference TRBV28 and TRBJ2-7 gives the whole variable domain DVKVTQSSRYLVKRTGEKVFLECVQDMDHENMFWYRQDPGLGLRLIYFSYDVKMKEKGDIPEGYSVSREKKERFSLILESASTNQTSMYLCASNIRQSYEQYFGPGTRLTVT.